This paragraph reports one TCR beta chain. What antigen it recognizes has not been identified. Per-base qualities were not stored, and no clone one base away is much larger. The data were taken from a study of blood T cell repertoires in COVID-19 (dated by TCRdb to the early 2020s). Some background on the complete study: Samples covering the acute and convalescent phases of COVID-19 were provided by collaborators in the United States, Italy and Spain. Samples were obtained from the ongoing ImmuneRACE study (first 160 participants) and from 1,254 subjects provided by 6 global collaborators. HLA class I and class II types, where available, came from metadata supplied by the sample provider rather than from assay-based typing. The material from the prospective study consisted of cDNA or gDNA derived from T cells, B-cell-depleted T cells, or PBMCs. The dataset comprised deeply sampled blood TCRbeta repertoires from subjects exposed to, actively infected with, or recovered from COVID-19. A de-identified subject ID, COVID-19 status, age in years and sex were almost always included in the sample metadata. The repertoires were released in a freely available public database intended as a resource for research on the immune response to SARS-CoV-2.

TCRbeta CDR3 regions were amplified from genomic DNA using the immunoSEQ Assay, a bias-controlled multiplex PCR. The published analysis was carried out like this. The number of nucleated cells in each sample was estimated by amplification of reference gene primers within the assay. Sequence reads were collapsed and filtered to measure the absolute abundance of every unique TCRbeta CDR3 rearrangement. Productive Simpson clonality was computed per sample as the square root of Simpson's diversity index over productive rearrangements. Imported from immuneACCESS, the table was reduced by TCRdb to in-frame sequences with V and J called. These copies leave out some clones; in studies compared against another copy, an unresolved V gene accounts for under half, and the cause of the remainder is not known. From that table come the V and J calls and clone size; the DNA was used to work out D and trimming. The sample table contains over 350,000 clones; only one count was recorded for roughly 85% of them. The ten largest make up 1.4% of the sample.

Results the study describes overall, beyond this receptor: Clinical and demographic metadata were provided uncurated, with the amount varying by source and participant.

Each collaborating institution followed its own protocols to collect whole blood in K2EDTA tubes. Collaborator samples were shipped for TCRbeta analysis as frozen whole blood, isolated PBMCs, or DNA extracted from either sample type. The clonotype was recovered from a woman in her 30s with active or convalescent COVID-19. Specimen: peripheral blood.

In nucleotide form, the sequence is TGTGCCAGCAGCGTAGAGGGGAGGTCCTACAATGAGCAGTTCTTC. This gives the protein CASSVEGRSYNEQFF. The chain is made from TRBV9 and TRBJ2-1; the D gene is perhaps TRBD2, from 6 matching bases. The germline V gene gives CDR1 as SGDLS and CDR2 as YYNGEE. V and J are truncated by 0 bases and 1 base respectively, leaving an intervening sequence of 8 bases. There are 15 amino acids in the CDR3, from cysteine to phenylalanine inclusive. Only the CDR3 part of the read is kept: 45 bases, read in frame from the first base.